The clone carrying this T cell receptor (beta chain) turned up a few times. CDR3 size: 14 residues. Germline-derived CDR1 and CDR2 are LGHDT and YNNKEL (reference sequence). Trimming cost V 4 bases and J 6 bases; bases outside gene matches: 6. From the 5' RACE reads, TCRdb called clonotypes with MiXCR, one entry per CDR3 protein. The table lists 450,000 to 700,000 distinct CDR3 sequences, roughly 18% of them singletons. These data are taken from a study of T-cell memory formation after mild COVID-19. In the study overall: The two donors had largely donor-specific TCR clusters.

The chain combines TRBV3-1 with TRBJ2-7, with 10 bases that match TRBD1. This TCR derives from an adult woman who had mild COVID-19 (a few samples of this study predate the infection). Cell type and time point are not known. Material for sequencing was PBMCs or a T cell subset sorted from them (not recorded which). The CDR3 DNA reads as TGTGCCAGCAGCCCCAGGACAGGGGGAGTCGAGCAGTACTTC. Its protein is CASSPRTGGVEQYF.